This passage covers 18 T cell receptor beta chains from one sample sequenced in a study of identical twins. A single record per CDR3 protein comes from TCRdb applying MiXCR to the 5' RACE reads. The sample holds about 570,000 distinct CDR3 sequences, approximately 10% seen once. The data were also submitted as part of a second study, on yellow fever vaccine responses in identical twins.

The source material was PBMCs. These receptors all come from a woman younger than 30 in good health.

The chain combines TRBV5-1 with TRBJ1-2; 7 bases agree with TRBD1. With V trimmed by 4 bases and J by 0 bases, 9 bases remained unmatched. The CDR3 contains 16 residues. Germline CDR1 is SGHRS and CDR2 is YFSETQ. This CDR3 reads CASSREGTATNYGYTF. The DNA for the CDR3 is TGCGCCAGCAGCCGGGAGGGGACAGCTACTAACTATGGCTACACCTTC.

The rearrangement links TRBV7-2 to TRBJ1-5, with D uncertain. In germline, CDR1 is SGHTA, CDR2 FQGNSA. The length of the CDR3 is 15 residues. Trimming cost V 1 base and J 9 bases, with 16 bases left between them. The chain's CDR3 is CASSLVSGPDGPQHF. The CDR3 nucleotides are TGTGCCAGCAGCTTAGTTAGTGGGCCGGATGGGCCCCAGCATTTT.

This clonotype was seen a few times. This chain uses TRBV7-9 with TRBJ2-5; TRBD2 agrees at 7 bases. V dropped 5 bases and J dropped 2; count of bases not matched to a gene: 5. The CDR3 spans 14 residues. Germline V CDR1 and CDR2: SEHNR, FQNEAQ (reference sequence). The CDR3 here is CASSRWGGQETQYF. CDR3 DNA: TGTGCCAGCAGCCGTTGGGGGGGGCAAGAGACCCAGTACTTC.

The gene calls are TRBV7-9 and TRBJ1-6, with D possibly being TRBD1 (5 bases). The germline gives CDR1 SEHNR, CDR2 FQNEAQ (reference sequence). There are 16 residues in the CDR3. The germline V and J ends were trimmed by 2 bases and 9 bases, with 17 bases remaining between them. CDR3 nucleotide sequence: TGTGCCAGCAGCTTACACTGGGGCGAGGCGATTTCACCCCTCCACTTT. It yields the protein CASSLHWGEAISPLHF.

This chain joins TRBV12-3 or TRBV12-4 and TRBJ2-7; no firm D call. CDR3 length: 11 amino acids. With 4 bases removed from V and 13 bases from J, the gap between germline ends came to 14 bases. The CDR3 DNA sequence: TGTGCCAGCAGTTCGAGATTTGGATATTACTTC. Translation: CASSSRFGYYF.

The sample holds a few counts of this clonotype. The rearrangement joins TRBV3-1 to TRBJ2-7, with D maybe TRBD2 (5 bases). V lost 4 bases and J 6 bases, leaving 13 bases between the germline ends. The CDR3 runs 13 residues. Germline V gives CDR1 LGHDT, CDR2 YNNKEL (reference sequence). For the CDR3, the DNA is TGTGCCAGCAGCCGAGCGGACCTTAGCGAGCAGTACTTC. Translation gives CASSRADLSEQYF.

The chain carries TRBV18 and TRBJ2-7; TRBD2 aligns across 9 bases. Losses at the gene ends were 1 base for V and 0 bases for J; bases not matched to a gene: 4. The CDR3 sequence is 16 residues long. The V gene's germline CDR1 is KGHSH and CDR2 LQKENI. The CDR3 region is CASSPLTSGSSYEQYF. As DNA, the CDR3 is TGTGCCAGCTCACCACTGACTAGCGGAAGCTCCTACGAGCAGTACTTC.

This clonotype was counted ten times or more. The CDR3 loop is CASSLSGGPYNEQFF. The CDR3 bases are TGTGCCAGCAGCTTATCCGGGGGACCCTACAATGAGCAGTTCTTC. V usage is TRBV7-9 and J usage is TRBJ2-1; D is possibly TRBD2 (6 bases). With 2 bases removed from V and 2 bases from J, the gap between germline ends came to 10 bases. Per germline, CDR1 SEHNR and CDR2 FQNEAQ (reference sequence). The CDR3 is 15 residues long.

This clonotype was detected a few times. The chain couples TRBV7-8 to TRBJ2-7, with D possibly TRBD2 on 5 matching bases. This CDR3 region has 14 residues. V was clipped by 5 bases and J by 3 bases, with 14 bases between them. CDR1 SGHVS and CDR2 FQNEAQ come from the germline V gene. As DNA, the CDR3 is TGTGCCAGCAGCGCGAGGGCGCCTTTCTACGAGCAGTACTTC. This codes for CASSARAPFYEQYF.

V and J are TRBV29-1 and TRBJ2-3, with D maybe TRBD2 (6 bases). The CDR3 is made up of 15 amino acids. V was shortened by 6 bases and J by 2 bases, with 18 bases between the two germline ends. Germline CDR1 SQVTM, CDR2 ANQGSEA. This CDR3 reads CSVIGSGTITDTQYF. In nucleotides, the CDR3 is TGCAGCGTCATAGGTAGCGGTACAATCACAGATACGCAGTATTTT.

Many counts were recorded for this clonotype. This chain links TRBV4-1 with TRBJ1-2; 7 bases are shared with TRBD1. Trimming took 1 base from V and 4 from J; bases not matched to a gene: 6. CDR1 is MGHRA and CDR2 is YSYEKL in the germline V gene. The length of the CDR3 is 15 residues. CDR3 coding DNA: TGCGCCAGCAGCCAAGTTGGGGGGGACAGCTATGGCTACACCTTC. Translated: CASSQVGGDSYGYTF.

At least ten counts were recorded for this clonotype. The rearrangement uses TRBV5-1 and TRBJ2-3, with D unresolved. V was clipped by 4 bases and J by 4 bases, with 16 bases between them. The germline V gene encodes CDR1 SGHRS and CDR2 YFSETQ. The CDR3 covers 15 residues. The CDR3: CASSPPGSGADTQYF. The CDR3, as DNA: TGCGCCAGCAGCCCCCCCGGGTCCGGAGCAGATACGCAGTATTTT. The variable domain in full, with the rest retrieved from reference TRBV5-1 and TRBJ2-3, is KAGVTQTPRYLIKTRGQQVTLSCSPISGHRSVSWYQQTPGQGLQFLFEYFSETQRNKGNFPGRFSGRQFSNSRSEMNVSTLELGDSALYLCASSPPGSGADTQYFGPGTRLTVL.

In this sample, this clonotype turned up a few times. CDR3 sequence (DNA): TGTGCCACGAGTGAGGGGGGAACGAGCTCTGGAAACACCATATATTTT. Translating it yields CATSEGGTSSGNTIYF. This rearrangement joins TRBV7-9 to TRBJ1-3, with D possibly matching TRBD1 (6 bases). V gave up 10 bases and J gave up 0 bases, with 19 bases separating them. The CDR3 covers 16 residues. From germline, CDR1 is SEHNR and CDR2 FQNEAQ (reference sequence). Together with reference TRBV7-9 and TRBJ1-3, the CDR3 gives the full variable domain: DTGVSQNPRHKITKRGQNVTFRCDPISEHNRLYWYRQTLGQGPEFLTYFQNEAQLEKSRLLSDRFSAERPKGSFSTLEIQRTEQGDSAMYLCATSEGGTSSGNTIYFGEGSWLTVV.

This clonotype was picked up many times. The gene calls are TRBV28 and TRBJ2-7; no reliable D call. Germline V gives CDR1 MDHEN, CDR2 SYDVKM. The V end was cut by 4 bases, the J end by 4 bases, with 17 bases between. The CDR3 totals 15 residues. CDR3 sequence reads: CASSSAVRVVYEQYF. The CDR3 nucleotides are TGTGCCAGCAGTTCCGCGGTGCGAGTAGTTTACGAGCAGTACTTC.

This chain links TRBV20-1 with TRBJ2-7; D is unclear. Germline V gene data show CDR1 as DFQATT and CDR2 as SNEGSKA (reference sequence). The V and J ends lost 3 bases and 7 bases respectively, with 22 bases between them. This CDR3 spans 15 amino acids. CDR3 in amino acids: CSARGDSLAWGEQYF. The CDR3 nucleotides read TGCAGTGCTAGGGGTGATAGCTTGGCTTGGGGAGAGCAGTACTTC.

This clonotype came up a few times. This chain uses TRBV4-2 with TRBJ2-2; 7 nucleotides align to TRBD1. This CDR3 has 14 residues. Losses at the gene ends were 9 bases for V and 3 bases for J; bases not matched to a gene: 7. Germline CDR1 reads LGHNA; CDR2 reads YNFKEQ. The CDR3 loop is CASRQGDDTGELFF. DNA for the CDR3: TGTGCCAGTAGACAGGGAGACGACACCGGGGAGCTGTTTTTT.

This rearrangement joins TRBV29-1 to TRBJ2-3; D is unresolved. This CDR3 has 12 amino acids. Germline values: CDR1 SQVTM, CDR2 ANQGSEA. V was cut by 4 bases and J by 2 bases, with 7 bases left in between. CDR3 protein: CSVVRVTDTQYF. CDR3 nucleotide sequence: TGCAGCGTTGTAAGGGTCACAGATACGCAGTATTTT.

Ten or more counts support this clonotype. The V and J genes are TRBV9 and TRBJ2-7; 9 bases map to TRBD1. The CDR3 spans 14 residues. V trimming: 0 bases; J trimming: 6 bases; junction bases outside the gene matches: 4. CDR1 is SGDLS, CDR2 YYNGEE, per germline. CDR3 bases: TGTGCCAGCAGCGTAGGGGGACAGGGAGGCGAGCAGTACTTC. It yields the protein CASSVGGQGGEQYF.